This TCR beta chain was sequenced during a study of T cells in Graves' hyperthyroidism and ophthalmopathy. Study-wide background: It was at initial diagnosis, before any treatment, that peripheral blood was collected.

Whole-study results and caveats: The model made its ophthalmopathy prediction, and onset followed a median approximately 6 months later. Blood samples included most of the expanded thyroid clonotypes exceeding 0.001.

Each diagnosis was grounded in clinical symptoms, serum thyroxine and TRAb, thyroid ultrasound, and orbital computed tomography. The V gene end was trimmed by 2 bases and the J gene end by 7 bases; junction bases not matched to a gene: 5. The CDR3 covers 16 residues. From germline, CDR1 is SGHTS and CDR2 YDEGEE. Using RNA transcripts as the source, TCR beta CDR3 regions were amplified. First-round RT-PCR with HTBI primers amplified the TCR CDR3 region. TCRdb ran MiXCR on the multiplex PCR reads and lists one entry per CDR3 protein. The sample contains approximately 300,000 distinct CDR3 sequences, approximately 19% of which appear only once. In this sample, this clonotype turned up a few times. Its antigen is as yet unknown.

The sequence was collected from a man between 50 and 59 years old with Graves' ophthalmopathy. The gene calls are TRBV5-8 and TRBJ2-1, with 14 positions matching TRBD2. The source material was blood. The CDR3 DNA reads TGTGCCAGCAGCTTCCAGACTAGCGGGAGGGAAAATGAGCAGTTCTTC. Its translation: CASSFQTSGRENEQFF.